This TCR beta chain is drawn from a study of cytomegalovirus exposure and HLA in healthy donors. As regards this clone: Its antigen is unidentified.

V dropped 0 bases and J dropped 0 bases, with 6 bases sitting between them. Germline lookup yields CDR1 GTSNPN and CDR2 SVGIG (reference sequence). The CDR3 has 13 residues. General study points: Association of 15,000 to 20,000 TCR beta sequences with HLA alleles was found at 0.05 false discovery rate in a later analysis.

The PCR was carried out with 60 Vbeta primers and 13 Jbeta primers. Only in-frame clones appear in the TCRdb table, and some are missing; sequencing was by immunoSEQ multiplex PCR. This table holds approximately 150,000 clones, roughly 85% found once. The chain joins TRBV30 to TRBJ2-7; no firm D call. Sample: PBMCs. The sequence came from a woman aged 45-65 years in good health and CMV-seronegative. This chain's CDR3 is CAWSVRSSYEQYF. CDR3 bases: TGTGCCTGGAGTGTTCGGAGCTCCTACGAGCAGTACTTC.